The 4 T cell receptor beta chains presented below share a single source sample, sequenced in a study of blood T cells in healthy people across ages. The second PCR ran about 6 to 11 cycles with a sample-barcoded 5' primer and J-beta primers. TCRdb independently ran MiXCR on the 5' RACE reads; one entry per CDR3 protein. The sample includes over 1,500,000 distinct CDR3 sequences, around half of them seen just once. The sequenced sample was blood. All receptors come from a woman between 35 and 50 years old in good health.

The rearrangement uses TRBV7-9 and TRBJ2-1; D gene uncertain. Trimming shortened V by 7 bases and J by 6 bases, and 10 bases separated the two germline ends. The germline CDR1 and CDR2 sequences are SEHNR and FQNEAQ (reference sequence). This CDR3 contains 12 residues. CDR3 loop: CASTQESNEQFF. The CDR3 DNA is TGTGCCAGCACCCAAGAATCCAATGAGCAGTTCTTC.

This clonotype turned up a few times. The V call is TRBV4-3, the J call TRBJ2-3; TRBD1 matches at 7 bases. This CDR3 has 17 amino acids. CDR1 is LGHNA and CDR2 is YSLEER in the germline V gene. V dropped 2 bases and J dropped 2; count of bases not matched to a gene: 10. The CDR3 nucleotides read TGCGCCAGCAGCCAAAACGGCAGGGGGACGGTCACAGATACGCAGTATTTT. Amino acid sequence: CASSQNGRGTVTDTQYF.

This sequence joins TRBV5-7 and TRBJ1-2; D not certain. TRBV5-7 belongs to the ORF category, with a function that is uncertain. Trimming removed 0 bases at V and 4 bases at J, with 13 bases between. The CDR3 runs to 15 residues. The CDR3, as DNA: TGTGCCAGCAGCTTGGGGCGCGACACCGTCTATGGCTACACCTTC. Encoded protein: CASSLGRDTVYGYTF.

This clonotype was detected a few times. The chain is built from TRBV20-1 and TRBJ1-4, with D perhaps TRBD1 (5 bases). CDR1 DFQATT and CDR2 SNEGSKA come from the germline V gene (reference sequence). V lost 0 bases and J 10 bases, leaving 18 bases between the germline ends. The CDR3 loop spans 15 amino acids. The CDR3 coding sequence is TGCAGTGCTAGAGAAGAAGGGGACTGGGGCGGAAAACTGTTTTTT. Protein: CSAREEGDWGGKLFF.